This TCR beta chain was recovered during a study of blood T cell repertoires in COVID-19. Study background: Both acute and convalescent COVID-19 samples were obtained from the United States, Italy and Spain. Nucleic acid was either cDNA or gDNA, and it came from T cells, B-cell-depleted T cells, or PBMCs.

Cohorts were determined from participant-reported clinical history. In the study's own analysis: Reference gene primers were amplified, and this amplification served to estimate nucleated cell counts. Only in-frame clones appear in the TCRdb table, and some are missing; sequencing was by immunoSEQ multiplex PCR. That table is the source of V, J and clone size, and D and trimming were worked out from the DNA. The table includes some 200,000 clones, 85% to 90% detected once. Germline V gene lookup returns CDR1 MDHEN and CDR2 SYDVKM. V lost 3 bases and J 1 base, leaving 12 bases between the germline ends. The CDR3 loop spans 15 amino acids.

This TCR was sampled from a woman aged 18 to 35 in a cohort exposed to, infected with or recovered from COVID-19 (not recorded which). Sequenced sample: PBMCs or T cells enriched from blood (not recorded which). The chain couples TRBV28 to TRBJ1-1; tentatively, D is TRBD1 (6 bases). For the CDR3, the DNA is TGTGCCAGCAGTTTTGCGGGGGCCGGGAACACTGAAGCTTTCTTT. Protein sequence: CASSFAGAGNTEAFF. The full variable domain, rest sourced from reference TRBV28 and TRBJ1-1, is DVKVTQSSRYLVKRTGEKVFLECVQDMDHENMFWYRQDPGLGLRLIYFSYDVKMKEKGDIPEGYSVSREKKERFSLILESASTNQTSMYLCASSFAGAGNTEAFFGQGTRLTVV.